These 21 T cell receptor beta chains originate from one sample sequenced in a study of CD8 T cells in Susac syndrome. RNA was extracted with the RNeasy kit, and a quantity of about 0.45 to 1 ug was reverse transcribed using random hexamers. TCRdb passed the immunoSEQ multiplex PCR reads through MiXCR, listing each CDR3 protein once. Here the sample spans about 130,000 distinct CDR3 sequences, around 95% being singletons. Sequenced sample: CD8+ T cells from PBMCs. The source is a human donor with Susac syndrome.

The rearrangement joins TRBV14 to TRBJ1-2, with D possibly being TRBD1 (6 bases). The ends were cut back, 5 bases at V and 6 bases at J, with 13 bases in the middle. The CDR3 extends over 13 amino acids. Germline V gene sequence: CDR1 SGHDN, CDR2 FVKESK. CDR3 nucleotide sequence: TGTGCCAGCAGCTATACAGGGTGGAATGGCTACACCTTC. Protein sequence: CASSYTGWNGYTF.

The chain carries TRBV2 and TRBJ2-7; no firm D call. V lost 4 bases, J lost 5 bases, and 21 bases lay in between. The CDR3 loop spans 16 amino acids. Germline loops: CDR1 SNHLY, CDR2 FYNNEI. CDR3 nucleotide sequence: TGTGCCAGCAGTGGGTCGGAGCTAGTCGTGGCGGACGAGCAGTACTTC. Encoded protein: CASSGSELVVADEQYF.

The chain links TRBV7-8 to TRBJ2-7; D uncertain. CDR3 length: 12 residues. CDR1 SGHVS and CDR2 FQNEAQ come from the germline V gene. Trimming cost V 1 base and J 6 bases, with 7 bases left between them. The CDR3 sequence is CASSLVGPEQYF. CDR3 DNA: TGTGCCAGCAGCTTAGTAGGTCCCGAGCAGTACTTC.

This rearrangement joins TRBV6-5 to TRBJ1-1; D remains ambiguous. V dropped 0 bases and J dropped 1 base, with 18 bases sitting between them. The CDR3 totals 18 residues. Germline V lookup: CDR1 MNHEY, CDR2 SVGAGI. This chain's CDR3 is CASSYSAEFLSENTEAFF. The CDR3 DNA sequence: TGTGCCAGCAGTTACTCGGCCGAGTTCCTCAGCGAGAACACTGAAGCTTTCTTT.

This sequence joins TRBV12-3 or TRBV12-4 and TRBJ1-2, with 9 bases lining up with TRBD1. The CDR3 sequence is 16 residues long. V was clipped by 3 bases and J by 3 bases; unmatched bases: 8. As DNA, the CDR3 is TGTGCCAGCAGTTTCTGGGACAGGGAATCTTACTATGGCTACACCTTC. Amino acids: CASSFWDRESYYGYTF.

The chain couples TRBV29-1 to TRBJ2-7; D gene unclear. Trimming shortened V by 5 bases and J by 0 bases, and 17 bases separated the two germline ends. From germline, CDR1 is SQVTM and CDR2 ANQGSEA. The CDR3 is 15 amino acids. CDR3 nucleotides: TGCAGCGTTTCCCCCAGGTGGGTCCCCTCCTACGAGCAGTACTTC. Protein: CSVSPRWVPSYEQYF.

The genes are TRBV4-2 and TRBJ1-5; perhaps TRBD1 as D (5 bases). The CDR3 sequence is 14 residues long. CDR1 and CDR2 from the germline V gene are LGHNA and YNFKEQ. The V end lost 1 base, the J end lost 2 bases, and 6 bases lay between the germline ends. CDR3: CASSQVQGNQPQHF. CDR3 nucleotides: TGTGCCAGCAGCCAAGTACAGGGCAATCAGCCCCAGCATTTT.

This clonotype appeared a single time. The chain links TRBV7-6 to TRBJ1-2; tentatively, D is TRBD1 (5 bases). The V end was cut by 0 bases, the J end by 0 bases, with 11 bases between. Germline V gene data show CDR1 as SGHVS and CDR2 as FNYEAQ. The CDR3 covers 16 residues. As DNA, the CDR3 is TGTGCCAGCAGCTTAGCAGAGGACAACCCTAACTATGGCTACACCTTC. This gives the protein CASSLAEDNPNYGYTF. The full variable domain, in which reference TRBV7-6 and TRBJ1-2 provide the parts outside the CDR3, is GAGVSQSPRYKVTKRGQDVALRCDPISGHVSLYWYRQALGQGPEFLTYFNYEAQQDKSGLPNDRFSAERPEGSISTLTIQRTEQRDSAMYRCASSLAEDNPNYGYTFGSGTRLTVV.

The V call is TRBV28, the J call TRBJ1-2; 9 bases line up with TRBD1. This CDR3 comprises 15 residues. With V trimmed by 5 bases and J by 4 bases, 8 bases remained unmatched. From germline, CDR1 is MDHEN and CDR2 SYDVKM. CDR3 DNA sequence: TGTGCCAGCAGTATCAAACAGGGGGCAGGCTATGGCTACACCTTC. It translates to CASSIKQGAGYGYTF.

The chain uses TRBV5-4 and TRBJ2-3; 10 bases line up with TRBD2. V trimming: 2 bases; J trimming: 4 bases; junction bases outside the gene matches: 7. This CDR3 region has 16 residues. CDR1 is SGHNT, CDR2 YYREEE, per germline (reference sequence). CDR3 loop: CASSLRAGGRPDTQYF. CDR3 bases: TGTGCCAGCAGCTTAAGAGCGGGGGGGCGGCCAGATACGCAGTATTTT.

V is TRBV15 and J is TRBJ1-4; D remains unclear. The germline CDR1 and CDR2 sequences are LNHNV and YYDKDF (reference sequence). The CDR3 sequence is 15 residues long. Trimming stripped 1 base from V and 4 bases from J, with 10 bases between. The DNA of the CDR3 is TGTGCCACCAGCAGAGGCGTGGCAGATAATGAAAAACTGTTTTTT. This codes for CATSRGVADNEKLFF.

The V and J genes are TRBV12-3 or TRBV12-4 and TRBJ1-1, with D tentatively TRBD1 (6 bases). The CDR3 is 14 amino acids. V was trimmed by 3 bases and J by 6 bases, leaving 14 bases between them. The CDR3, as DNA: TGTGCCAGCAGTTTTGCGGGGGCGTACGCTGAAGCTTTCTTT. This translates into CASSFAGAYAEAFF.

This clonotype has only a few counts. The rearrangement uses TRBV4-1 and TRBJ1-2, with D unresolved. The V and J ends lost 4 bases and 4 bases respectively, with 13 bases between them. Looked up from germline, CDR1 is MGHRA and CDR2 is YSYEKL. The CDR3 covers 14 residues. CDR3 in DNA: TGCGCCAGCAGCCCGACACCCGAGGGCTATGGCTACACCTTC. Its protein is CASSPTPEGYGYTF.

The rearrangement uses TRBV19 and TRBJ1-1; 9 bases agree with TRBD1. Losses at the gene ends were 6 bases for V and 8 bases for J; bases not matched to a gene: 7. The germline gives CDR1 LNHDA, CDR2 SQIVND (reference sequence). This CDR3 region has 13 residues. CDR3 residues: CASRGQGVFEAFF. The CDR3 nucleotides are TGTGCCAGTAGGGGACAGGGAGTTTTCGAAGCTTTCTTT.

This chain uses TRBV3-1 with TRBJ2-5; TRBD1 or TRBD2 may be the D gene (6 bases each). Germline CDR1 LGHDT, CDR2 YNNKEL (reference sequence). The CDR3 has 15 amino acids. V lost 4 bases and J 2 bases, leaving 14 bases between the germline ends. CDR3 sequence reads: CASSPPQGTQETQYF. The CDR3 coding sequence is TGTGCCAGCAGCCCCCCGCAGGGGACTCAAGAGACCCAGTACTTC.

The chain recombines TRBV5-1 with TRBJ2-7; D not certain. The germline gives CDR1 SGHRS, CDR2 YFSETQ. The V and J ends lost 5 bases and 6 bases respectively, with 9 bases between them. The CDR3 is made up of 11 amino acids. The CDR3 sequence is CASSRGGEQYF. The CDR3 nucleotides read TGCGCCAGCAGTCGTGGCGGCGAGCAGTACTTC.

The chain joins TRBV7-2 to TRBJ2-7, with TRBD1 identical over 7 bases. This CDR3 has 16 amino acids. The V gene end was trimmed by 2 bases and the J gene end by 1 base; junction bases not matched to a gene: 8. Looked up from germline, CDR1 is SGHTA and CDR2 is FQGNSA. The CDR3, as DNA: TGTGCCAGCAGCTTACGGACAGGCGCCCCTTCCTACGAGCAGTACTTC. Residues: CASSLRTGAPSYEQYF.

The chain recombines TRBV6-5 with TRBJ2-1, with 11 positions matching TRBD2. Trimming at V came to 2 bases and at J to 3 bases, leaving 3 bases not matched to a gene. CDR1 MNHEY and CDR2 SVGAGI come from the germline V gene. The CDR3 loop spans 16 amino acids. CDR3 sequence: CASSYLTSGSYNEQFF. The CDR3 DNA sequence: TGTGCCAGCAGTTACCTAACTAGCGGGAGCTACAATGAGCAGTTCTTC.

The chain uses TRBV7-9 and TRBJ2-7; 11 nucleotides align to TRBD1. This CDR3 is 16 amino acids long. The germline CDR1 and CDR2 sequences are SEHNR and FQNEAQ (reference sequence). V lost 1 base, J lost 4 bases, and 6 bases stayed unmatched. CDR3: CASSLGYRDRGYEQYF. The DNA of the CDR3 is TGTGCCAGCAGCTTAGGATACAGGGACAGGGGGTACGAGCAGTACTTC.

The chain recombines TRBV12-3 or TRBV12-4 with TRBJ1-1; no definite D call. V dropped 0 bases and J dropped 8 bases, with 10 bases sitting between them. This CDR3 comprises 13 residues. CDR3 loop: CASSLALRAEAFF. CDR3 nucleotides: TGTGCCAGCAGTTTAGCGTTGCGGGCCGAAGCTTTCTTT.

The chain carries TRBV7-9 and TRBJ1-5; 8 positions match TRBD1. The V and J ends lost 4 bases and 4 bases, in that order; junction bases with no gene match: 0. The CDR3 runs to 13 residues. Germline CDR1 is SEHNR and CDR2 is FQNEAQ (reference sequence). CDR3 nucleotides: TGTGCCAGCAGCTGGACAGGGAATCAGCCCCAGCATTTT. This codes for CASSWTGNQPQHF.